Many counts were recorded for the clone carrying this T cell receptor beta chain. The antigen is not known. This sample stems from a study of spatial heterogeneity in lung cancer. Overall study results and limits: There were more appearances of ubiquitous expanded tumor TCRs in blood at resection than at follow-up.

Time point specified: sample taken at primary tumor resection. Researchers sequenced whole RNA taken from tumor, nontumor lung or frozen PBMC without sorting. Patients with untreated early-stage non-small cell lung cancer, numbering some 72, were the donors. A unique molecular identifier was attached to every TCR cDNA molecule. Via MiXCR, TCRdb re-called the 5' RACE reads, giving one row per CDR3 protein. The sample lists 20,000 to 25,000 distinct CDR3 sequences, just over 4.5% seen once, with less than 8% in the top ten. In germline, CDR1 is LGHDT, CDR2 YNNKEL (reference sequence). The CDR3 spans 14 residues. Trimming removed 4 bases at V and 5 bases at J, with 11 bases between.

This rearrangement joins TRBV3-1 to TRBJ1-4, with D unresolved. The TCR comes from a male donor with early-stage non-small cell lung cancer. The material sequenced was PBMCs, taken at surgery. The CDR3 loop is CASSLRGENEKLFF. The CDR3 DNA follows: TGTGCCAGCAGCCTCCGGGGAGAAAATGAAAAACTGTTTTTT.